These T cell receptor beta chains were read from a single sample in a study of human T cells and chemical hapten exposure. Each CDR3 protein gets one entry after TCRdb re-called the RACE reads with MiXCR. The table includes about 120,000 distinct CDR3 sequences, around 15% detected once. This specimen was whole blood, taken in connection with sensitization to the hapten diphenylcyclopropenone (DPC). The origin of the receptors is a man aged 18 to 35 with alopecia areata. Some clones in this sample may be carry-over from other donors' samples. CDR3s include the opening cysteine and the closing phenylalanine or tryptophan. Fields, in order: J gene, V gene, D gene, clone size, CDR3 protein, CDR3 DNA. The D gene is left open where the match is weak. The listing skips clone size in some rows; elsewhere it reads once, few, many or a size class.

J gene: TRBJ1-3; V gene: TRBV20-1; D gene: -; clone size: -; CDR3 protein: CSAVFSGSGNTIYF; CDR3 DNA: TGCAGTGCAGTTTTTTCAGGCTCTGGAAACACCATATATTTT
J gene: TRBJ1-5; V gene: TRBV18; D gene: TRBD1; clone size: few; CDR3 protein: CASSLDREGNQPQHF; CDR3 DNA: TGTGCCAGCTCACTGGACAGGGAAGGCAATCAGCCCCAGCATTTT
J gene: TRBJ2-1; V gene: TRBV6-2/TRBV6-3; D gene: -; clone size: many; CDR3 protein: CASSRLRDSYNEQFF; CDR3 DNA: TGTGCCAGCAGTCGTCTGAGGGACTCCTACAATGAGCAGTTCTTC
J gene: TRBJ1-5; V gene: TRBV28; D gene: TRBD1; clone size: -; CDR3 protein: CALCRGGSNQPQHF; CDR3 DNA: TGTGCCCTTTGTAGAGGGGGCTCCAATCAGCCCCAGCATTTT
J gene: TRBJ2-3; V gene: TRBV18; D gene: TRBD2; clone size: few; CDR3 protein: CASSPRTSISTDTQYF; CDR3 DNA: TGTGCCAGCTCACCAAGGACTAGCATAAGCACAGATACGCAGTATTTT
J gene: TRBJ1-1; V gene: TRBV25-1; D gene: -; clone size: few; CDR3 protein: CASSEYGVTFF; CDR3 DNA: TGTGCCAGCAGTGAATATGGGGTGACTTTCTTT
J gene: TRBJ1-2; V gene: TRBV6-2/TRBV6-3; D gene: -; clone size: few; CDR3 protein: CASGQGAFRVFWF; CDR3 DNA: TGTGCCAGCGGGCAAGGAGCCTTCCGCGTTTTTTGGTTC
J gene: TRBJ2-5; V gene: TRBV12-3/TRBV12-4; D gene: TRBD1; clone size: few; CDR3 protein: CASSPEDRQKETQYF; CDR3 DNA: TGTGCCAGCAGTCCAGAGGACAGGCAAAAAGAGACCCAGTACTTC
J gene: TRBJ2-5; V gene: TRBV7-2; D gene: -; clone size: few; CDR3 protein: CASSLTPGQETQYF; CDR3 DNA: TGTGCCAGCAGCTTAACCCCGGGGCAAGAGACCCAGTACTTC
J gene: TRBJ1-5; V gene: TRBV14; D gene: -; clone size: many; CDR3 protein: CASSQDVQSLKHF; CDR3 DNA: TGTGCCAGCAGCCAGGACGTCCAGAGCTTGAAGCATTTT
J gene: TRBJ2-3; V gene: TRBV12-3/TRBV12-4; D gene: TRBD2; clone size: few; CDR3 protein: CASSGGTSGVTDTQYF; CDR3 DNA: TGTGCCAGCAGTGGGGGGACTAGCGGGGTCACAGATACGCAGTATTTT
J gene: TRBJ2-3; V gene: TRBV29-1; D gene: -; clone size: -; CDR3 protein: CSVSDGTDTQYF; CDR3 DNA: TGCAGCGTTTCGGACGGCACAGATACGCAGTATTTT
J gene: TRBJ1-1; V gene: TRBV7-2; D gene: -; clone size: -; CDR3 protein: CASSLLAEMNTEAFF; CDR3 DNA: TGTGCCAGCAGCTTACTTGCAGAAATGAACACTGAAGCTTTCTTT
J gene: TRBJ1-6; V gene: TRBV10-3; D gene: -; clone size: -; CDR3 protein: CAISESGEYNSPLHF; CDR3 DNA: TGTGCCATCAGTGAGTCAGGGGAGTATAATTCACCCCTCCACTTT
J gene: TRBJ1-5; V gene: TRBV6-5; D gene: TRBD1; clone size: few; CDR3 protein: CASSRDRRSKQPQHF; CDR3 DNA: TGTGCCAGCAGCAGGGACAGGCGATCGAAGCAGCCCCAGCATTTT
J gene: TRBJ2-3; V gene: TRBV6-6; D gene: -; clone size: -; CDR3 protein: CASSWTVGFTDTQYF; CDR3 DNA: TGTGCCAGCAGTTGGACGGTCGGATTCACAGATACGCAGTATTTT
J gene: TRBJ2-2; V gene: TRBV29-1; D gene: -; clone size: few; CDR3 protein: CSVGRGRTGELFF; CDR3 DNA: TGCAGCGTTGGGAGGGGACGCACCGGGGAGCTGTTTTTT
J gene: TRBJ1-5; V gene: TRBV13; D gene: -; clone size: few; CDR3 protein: CASSPSGARGNQPQHF; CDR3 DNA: TGTGCCAGCAGCCCTTCGGGGGCGAGAGGCAATCAGCCCCAGCATTTT
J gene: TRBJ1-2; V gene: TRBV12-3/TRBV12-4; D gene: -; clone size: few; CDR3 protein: CASRHQAKTDGYTF; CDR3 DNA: TGTGCCAGCAGGCACCAGGCAAAAACGGATGGCTACACCTTC
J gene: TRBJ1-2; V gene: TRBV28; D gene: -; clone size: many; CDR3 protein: CASSSLTESKGYTF; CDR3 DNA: TGTGCCAGCAGTTCCTTGACAGAATCAAAGGGCTACACCTTC
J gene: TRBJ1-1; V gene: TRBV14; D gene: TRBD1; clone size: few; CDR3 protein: CASSQDRQGGAFF; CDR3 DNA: TGTGCCAGCAGCCAAGATAGGCAGGGGGGAGCTTTCTTT
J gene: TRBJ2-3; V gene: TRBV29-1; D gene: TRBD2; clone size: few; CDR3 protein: CSVEAGERTDTQYF; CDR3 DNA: TGCAGCGTTGAGGCGGGGGAACGCACAGATACGCAGTATTTT
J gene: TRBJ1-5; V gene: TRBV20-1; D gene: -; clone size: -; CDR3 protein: CSASGTGNQPQHF; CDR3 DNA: TGCAGTGCTAGTGGAACAGGGAACCAGCCCCAGCATTTT
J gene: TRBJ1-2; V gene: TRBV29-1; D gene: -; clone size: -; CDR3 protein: CSVEESQPHNYGYTF; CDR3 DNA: TGCAGCGTTGAAGAGTCCCAGCCACATAACTATGGCTACACCTTC
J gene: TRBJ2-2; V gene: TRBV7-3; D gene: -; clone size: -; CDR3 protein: CASSVEGQGGELFF; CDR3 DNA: TGTGCCAGCAGTGTGGAGGGGCAAGGCGGGGAGCTGTTTTTT
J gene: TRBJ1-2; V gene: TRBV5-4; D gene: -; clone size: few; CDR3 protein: CASSLFSAEYGYTF; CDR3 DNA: TGTGCCAGCAGCTTGTTTTCGGCCGAGTATGGCTACACCTTC
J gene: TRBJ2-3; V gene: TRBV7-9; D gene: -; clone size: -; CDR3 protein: CASSPLAMLADTQYF; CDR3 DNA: TGTGCCAGCAGCCCTCTGGCGATGCTAGCAGATACGCAGTATTTT
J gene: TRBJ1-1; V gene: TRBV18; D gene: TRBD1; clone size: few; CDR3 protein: CASSRGQLKNTEAFF; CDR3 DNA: TGTGCCAGCTCGCGGGGACAGCTAAAGAACACTGAAGCTTTCTTT
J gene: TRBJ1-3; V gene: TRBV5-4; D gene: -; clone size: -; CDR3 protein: CASSLDGVAGNTIYF; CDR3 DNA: TGTGCCAGCAGCTTGGATGGGGTTGCTGGAAACACCATATATTTT
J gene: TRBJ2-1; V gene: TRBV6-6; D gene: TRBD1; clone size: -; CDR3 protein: CASTNFGTGAWNEQFF; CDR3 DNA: TGTGCCAGCACCAATTTCGGGACAGGAGCTTGGAATGAGCAGTTCTTC
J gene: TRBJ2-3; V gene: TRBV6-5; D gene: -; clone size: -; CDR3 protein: CASSYRGGGDTQYF; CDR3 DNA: TGTGCCAGCAGTTACCGAGGGGGTGGAGATACGCAGTATTTT
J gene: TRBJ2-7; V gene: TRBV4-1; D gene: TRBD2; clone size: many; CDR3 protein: CASSQEEDWGGSYEQYF; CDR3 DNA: TGCGCCAGCAGCCAAGAAGAGGACTGGGGGGGCTCCTACGAGCAGTACTTC
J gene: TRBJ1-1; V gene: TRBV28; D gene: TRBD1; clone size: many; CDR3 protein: CASSSGTANTEAFF; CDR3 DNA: TGTGCCAGCAGCTCCGGGACAGCCAACACTGAAGCTTTCTTT
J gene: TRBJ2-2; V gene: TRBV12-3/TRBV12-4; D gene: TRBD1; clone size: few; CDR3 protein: CASSQTTGRDTGELFF; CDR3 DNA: TGTGCCAGCAGTCAGACGACAGGGCGGGACACCGGGGAGCTGTTTTTT
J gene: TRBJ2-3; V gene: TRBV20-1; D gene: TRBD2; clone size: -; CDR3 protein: CSAVSGVSVTDTQYF; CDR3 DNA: TGCAGTGCCGTTAGCGGGGTCTCTGTGACAGATACGCAGTATTTT
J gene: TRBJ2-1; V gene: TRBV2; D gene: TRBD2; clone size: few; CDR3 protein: CASTGEGNEQFF; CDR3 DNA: TGTGCCAGCACTGGGGAGGGCAATGAGCAGTTCTTC
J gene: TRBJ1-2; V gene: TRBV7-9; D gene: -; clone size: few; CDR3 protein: CASSLTTAYGYTF; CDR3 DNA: TGTGCCAGCAGCTTGACGACAGCCTATGGCTACACCTTC
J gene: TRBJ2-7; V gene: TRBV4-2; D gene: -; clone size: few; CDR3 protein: CASSQPNPRGGYEQYF; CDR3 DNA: TGTGCCAGCAGCCAACCCAACCCCAGGGGGGGATACGAGCAGTACTTC
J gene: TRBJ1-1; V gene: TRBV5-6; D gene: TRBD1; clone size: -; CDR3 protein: CASSWTDRATEAFF; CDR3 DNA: TGTGCCAGCAGCTGGACGGACAGGGCGACTGAAGCTTTCTTT
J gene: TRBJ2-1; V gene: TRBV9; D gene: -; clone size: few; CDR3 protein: CASSPRQFSYNEQFF; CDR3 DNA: TGTGCCAGCAGCCCGCGACAGTTCTCCTACAATGAGCAGTTCTTC
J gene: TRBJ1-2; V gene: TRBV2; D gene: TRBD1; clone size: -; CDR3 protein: CASSGGDRGTYYGYTF; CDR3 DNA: TGTGCCAGCAGCGGGGGCGACAGGGGGACATACTATGGCTACACCTTC
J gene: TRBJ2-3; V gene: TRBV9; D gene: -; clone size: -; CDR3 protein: CASSVGEYRTTDTQYF; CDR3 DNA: TGTGCCAGCAGCGTAGGGGAGTATCGGACAACAGATACGCAGTATTTT
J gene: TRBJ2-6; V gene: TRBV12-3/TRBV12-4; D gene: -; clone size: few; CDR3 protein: CASTLDSLVANVLTF; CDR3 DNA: TGTGCCAGCACTTTAGACAGTTTAGTGGCCAACGTCCTGACTTTC
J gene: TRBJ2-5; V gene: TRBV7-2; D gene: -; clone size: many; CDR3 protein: CASSLEAPSGPETQYF; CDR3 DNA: TGTGCCAGCAGCTTAGAGGCCCCCTCGGGCCCAGAGACCCAGTACTTC